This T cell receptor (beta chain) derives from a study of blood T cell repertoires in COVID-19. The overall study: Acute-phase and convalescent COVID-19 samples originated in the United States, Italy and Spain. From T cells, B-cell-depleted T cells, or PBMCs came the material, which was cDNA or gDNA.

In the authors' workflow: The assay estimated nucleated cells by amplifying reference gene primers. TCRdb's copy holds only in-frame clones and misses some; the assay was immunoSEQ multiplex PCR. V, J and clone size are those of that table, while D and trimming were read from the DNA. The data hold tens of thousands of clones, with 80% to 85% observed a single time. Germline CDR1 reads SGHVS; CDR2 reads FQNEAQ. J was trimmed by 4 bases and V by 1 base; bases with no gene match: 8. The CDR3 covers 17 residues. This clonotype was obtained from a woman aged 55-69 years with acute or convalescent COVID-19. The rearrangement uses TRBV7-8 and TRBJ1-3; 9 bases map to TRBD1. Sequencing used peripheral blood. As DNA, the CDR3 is TGTGCCAGCAGCTTAGGCACCGGACAGGGGACGGGAAACACCATATATTTT. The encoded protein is CASSLGTGQGTGNTIYF.